The next 26 T cell receptor beta chains were all read from a single sample in a study of T cells in women clearing cervical HPV infection. The data were produced by immunoSEQ multiplex PCR, yet TCRdb's version contains in-frame clones alone and is incomplete. The specimen's table records under 25,000 clones. Material: blood buffy coat. These receptors came from a woman aged 18-70 years with a cervical HPV16 infection that either progressed to CIN3+ or cleared (not recorded which).

Concerning this clone itself: The read gets to within 3 residues of the CDR3 end, and the germline J gene fills in the rest. The chain couples TRBV20-1 to TRBJ2-1; TRBD2 aligns across 14 bases. The CDR3 has 16 amino acids. J was trimmed by 6 bases and V by 2 bases; bases with no gene match: 6. Germline V gene data show CDR1 as DFQATT and CDR2 as SNEGSKA (reference sequence). The DNA read from the CDR3 is TGCAGTGCTAGATCGCCGGGACTAGCGGGGGTCAATGAG. This gives the protein CSARSPGLAGVNE. The full CDR3 protein is CSARSPGLAGVNEQFF.

As regards this clone: The read halts 3 residues ahead of the CDR3 end, with the missing end drawn from the germline J gene. The V call is TRBV19, the J call TRBJ1-3; tentatively, D is TRBD1 (5 bases). Trimming stripped 2 bases from V and 4 bases from J, with 12 bases between. CDR1 is LNHDA and CDR2 is SQIVND in the germline V gene (reference sequence). This CDR3 has 15 amino acids. The sequenced CDR3 bases are TGTGCCAGTAGTATAACAGGAATAGGAGGAAACACC. Its translation is CASSITGIGGNT. The entire CDR3 is CASSITGIGGNTIYF.

Comment on this clone: The read terminates 3 residues before the CDR3 end, so the remaining end is supplied by the germline J gene. This chain connects TRBV5-1 to TRBJ2-1; perhaps TRBD1 as D (6 bases). Trimming removed 0 bases at V and 8 bases at J, with 15 bases between. Germline CDR1 SGHRS, CDR2 YFSETQ. The CDR3 runs to 15 residues. CDR3 bases read: TGCGCCAGCAGCTTGGTTGGCAGGGGCTTCGATGAG. Amino acid sequence: CASSLVGRGFDE. The entire CDR3 is CASSLVGRGFDEQFF.

Of note for this clone: The read stops 3 residues short of the end of the CDR3; the missing end is completed from the germline J gene. The V call is TRBV7-8, the J call TRBJ1-2; TRBD1 aligns across 9 bases. J lost 4 bases, V lost 4 bases, and 7 bases had no gene match. CDR3 length: 15 residues. The germline V gene has CDR1 SGHVS and CDR2 FQNEAQ. The CDR3 region is CASSSMGQGGYGYTF. CDR3 DNA, as far as it was read: TGTGCCAGCAGCTCCATGGGACAGGGTGGCTATGGC.

On this clone itself: The read comes to an end 3 residues before the CDR3 does, leaving the germline J gene to fill in the end. The V call is TRBV7-3, the J call TRBJ2-1, with 12 bases that match TRBD2. Germline V CDR1 and CDR2: SGHTA, FQGTGA. The CDR3 consists of 15 residues. After removal of 5 bases from V and 5 bases from J, the junction contained 4 bases not matched to a gene. The CDR3 DNA, read in part, is TGTGCCAGCAGCCAAACTAGCGGGGGGCACAATGAG. The encoded protein is CASSQTSGGHNE. The whole CDR3 region reads CASSQTSGGHNEQFF.

For this clone: Coverage ceases 3 residues before the CDR3 finishes, and the germline J gene fills in the end. The chain combines TRBV5-6 with TRBJ2-7; D unresolved. This CDR3 contains 11 residues. V gave up 4 bases and J gave up 0 bases, with 2 bases separating them. Germline loops: CDR1 SGHDT, CDR2 YYEEEE. Here the CDR3 reads CASSHSYEQYF. The part of the CDR3 DNA that was read is TGTGCCAGCAGCCACTCCTACGAG.

On this clone: Coverage ceases 3 residues before the CDR3 finishes, and the germline J gene fills in the end. The chain has TRBV20-1 and TRBJ2-7; no clear D gene. Trimming pared 3 bases from V and 0 bases from J, leaving 9 bases between. Germline assignment: CDR1 DFQATT and CDR2 SNEGSKA (reference sequence). This CDR3 region has 13 residues. The CDR3 DNA, read in part, is TGCAGTGCTAGCATGGCCAGCTCCTACGAG. Protein sequence: CSASMASSYE. In full, the CDR3 reads CSASMASSYEQYF.

Note on this clone: The DNA ends 3 residues before the CDR3 does, and the rest of the CDR3 is filled in from the germline J gene. The gene calls are TRBV27 and TRBJ1-2, with D possibly matching TRBD1 (6 bases). The germline V gene encodes CDR1 MNHEY and CDR2 SMNVEV (reference sequence). This CDR3 is 15 amino acids long. V lost 4 bases to trimming and J lost 5 bases, with 17 bases between them. Incomplete CDR3 DNA: TGTGCCAGCAGTTCTTTACAGGGAAGTAGGTATGGC. Its translation is CASSSLQGSRYG. The whole CDR3 region reads CASSSLQGSRYGYTF.

As regards this clone: The read finishes 3 residues shy of the CDR3 end, and the germline J gene is used to complete it. The chain combines TRBV7-2 with TRBJ2-3; D not resolved. V lost 5 bases, J lost 2 bases, and 11 bases lay in between. The CDR3 length is 14 residues. Germline-derived CDR1 and CDR2 are SGHTA and FQGNSA. CDR3: CASSKSTYTDTQYF. The CDR3 bases that were read are TGTGCCAGCAGCAAGAGTACCTACACAGATACG.

Details on this clone: The read ends 3 residues shy of where the CDR3 ends; the end is completed using the germline J gene. This chain links TRBV19 with TRBJ2-1; possibly TRBD1 for D (6 bases). This CDR3 spans 14 amino acids. CDR1 LNHDA and CDR2 SQIVND come from the germline V gene (reference sequence). Trimming removed 3 bases from V and 4 bases from J, with 10 bases in between. CDR3: CASSIGQKYNEQFF. The CDR3 DNA, read in part, is TGTGCCAGTAGTATCGGACAGAAATACAATGAG. Variable domain in full (rest from reference TRBV19 and TRBJ2-1): DGGITQSPKYLFRKEGQNVTLSCEQNLNHDAMYWYRQDPGQGLRLIYYSQIVNDFQKGDIAEGYSVSREKKESFPLTVTSAQKNPTAFYLCASSIGQKYNEQFFGPGTRLTVL.

In the case of this clone: The read terminates 3 residues ahead of where the CDR3 ends, so the germline J gene completes it. The chain carries TRBV5-1 and TRBJ1-1; D gene ambiguous. CDR3 length: 13 residues. V was cut by 1 base and J by 2 bases, with 6 bases left in between. Germline CDR1 is SGHRS and CDR2 is YFSETQ. The CDR3 region is CASSLLLNTEAFF. The CDR3 bases that were read are TGCGCCAGCAGCTTGTTACTTAACACTGAA.

As regards this clone: The read stops 3 residues short of the end of the CDR3; the missing end is completed from the germline J gene. The chain couples TRBV20-1 to TRBJ2-6, with D unclear. Germline CDR1 and CDR2: DFQATT and SNEGSKA (reference sequence). Deletions cut 6 bases from V and 4 bases from J, with 10 bases between. CDR3 size: 13 residues. The sequenced part of the CDR3 DNA is TGCAGTGCCAGGAGCAGCGGGGCCAACGTC. Translated, it gives CSARSSGANV. The whole CDR3 sequence is CSARSSGANVLTF.

Comments on this clone: The read falls 3 residues short of the CDR3 end, and the missing part is taken from the germline J gene. The chain has TRBV19 and TRBJ1-5; 7 bases align to TRBD1. The CDR3 totals 13 residues. V was pared by 7 bases and J by 7 bases, with 7 bases of the junction left unmatched. CDR1 LNHDA and CDR2 SQIVND come from the germline V gene (reference sequence). The part of the CDR3 DNA that was read is TGTGCCAGTACCAACAGGGGTCACCAGCCC. This gives the protein CASTNRGHQP. The entire CDR3 sequence reads CASTNRGHQPQHF.

On this clone itself: The read ends 3 residues shy of where the CDR3 ends; the end is completed using the germline J gene. The chain uses TRBV11-2 and TRBJ2-2; D remains ambiguous. CDR3 size: 13 residues. Trimming shortened V by 3 bases and J by 7 bases, and 9 bases separated the two germline ends. Per germline, CDR1 SGHAT and CDR2 FQNNGV. The CDR3 bases that were read are TGTGCCAGCAGCTTCACATTGTACGGGGAG. Its translation is CASSFTLYGE. The CDR3 reads in full as CASSFTLYGELFF. The full variable domain, its missing parts supplied by reference TRBV11-2 and TRBJ2-2, is EAGVAQSPRYKIIEKRQSVAFWCNPISGHATLYWYQQILGQGPKLLIQFQNNGVVDDSQLPKDRFSAERLKGVDSTLKIQPAKLEDSAVYLCASSFTLYGELFFGEGSRLTVL.

Concerning this clone: The observed sequence ends 3 residues before the CDR3 terminus, with the missing tail filled in from the germline J gene. The chain joins TRBV7-8 to TRBJ2-1; D is possibly TRBD1 (6 bases). The ends were cut back, 5 bases at V and 5 bases at J, with 13 bases in the middle. Per the germline V gene, CDR1 is SGHVS and CDR2 is FQNEAQ. This CDR3 contains 14 residues. Here the CDR3 reads CASSHGQINNEQFF. The CDR3 bases that were read are TGTGCCAGCAGCCACGGACAGATCAACAATGAG.

In terms of frequency, this clone is medium-sized (0.01 to 0.1%). The read terminates 3 residues before the CDR3 end, so the remaining end is supplied by the germline J gene. The rearrangement uses TRBV2 and TRBJ2-5; no reliable D call. This CDR3 has 15 residues. Germline V CDR1 and CDR2: SNHLY, FYNNEI. The ends were cut back, 4 bases at V and 0 bases at J, with 12 bases in the middle. The CDR3 is CASSVWQSNQETQYF. Incomplete CDR3 DNA: TGTGCCAGCAGTGTTTGGCAATCAAACCAAGAGACC.

A remark on this clone: The CDR3 end is not reached by the read, which stops 3 residues before it; the germline J gene fills it in. This rearrangement joins TRBV19 to TRBJ1-5, with TRBD1 as a possible D gene (5 bases). The germline V gene encodes CDR1 LNHDA and CDR2 SQIVND (reference sequence). The V gene lost 1 base and the J gene lost 0 bases, with 7 bases spanning the gap. CDR3 length: 15 amino acids. The CDR3 loop reads CASSIGGVSNQPQHF. The CDR3 bases that were read are TGTGCCAGTAGTATAGGAGGGGTTAGCAATCAGCCC.

Note on this clone: A junction boundary mismatches the germline segment, possibly from a read error. From the germline J gene comes the end of the CDR3, since the read stops 3 residues before it. V and J are TRBV4-2 and TRBJ2-7, with 7 bases identical to TRBD1. Germline assignment: CDR1 LGHNA and CDR2 YNFKEQ. CDR3 length equals 13 residues. The CDR3 protein is CASSQRGGGEQYF. The DNA read from the CDR3 is TGCGCCAGCAGCCAAAGAGGGGGCGGCGAG.

On this clone: Read data end 3 residues before the CDR3 end; the end is taken from the germline J gene. This rearrangement joins TRBV10-3 to TRBJ2-7, with TRBD1 matching over 9 bases. The V segment lost 10 bases and the J segment 2 bases; nucleotides outside the gene matches: 6. The CDR3 has 13 residues. The germline CDR1 and CDR2 sequences are ENHRY and SYGVKD. CDR3 residues: CATRDREAYEQYF. The sequenced part of the CDR3 DNA is TGTGCCACCCGGGACAGGGAAGCCTACGAG.

A remark on this clone: The observed sequence ends 3 residues before the CDR3 terminus, with the missing tail filled in from the germline J gene. The gene calls are TRBV19 and TRBJ1-1, with 7 positions matching TRBD1. CDR1 is LNHDA and CDR2 is SQIVND in the germline V gene (reference sequence). V shed 4 bases and J 6 bases; nucleotides not matched to a gene: 5. The CDR3 spans 13 residues. The DNA read from the CDR3 is TGTGCCAGTAGTACACAGGGGAGCCCTGAA. This sequence encodes CASSTQGSPE. The whole CDR3 is CASSTQGSPEAFF.

A note on this clone: The read gets to within 3 residues of the CDR3 end, and the germline J gene fills in the rest. This chain uses TRBV7-9 with TRBJ2-7, with D unresolved. V lost 0 bases and J lost 0, with 9 bases in between. Per the germline V gene, CDR1 is SEHNR and CDR2 is FQNEAQ (reference sequence). CDR3 length: 15 residues. Incomplete CDR3 DNA: TGTGCCAGCAGCTTAGCTGGCGGCTACTCCTACGAG. Encoded protein: CASSLAGGYSYE. The CDR3 in its entirety is CASSLAGGYSYEQYF.

Remarks on this clone: The observed sequence ends 3 residues before the CDR3 terminus, with the missing tail filled in from the germline J gene. The rearrangement links TRBV19 to TRBJ1-2, with 12 bases that match TRBD1. This CDR3 comprises 15 residues. From germline, CDR1 is LNHDA and CDR2 SQIVND (reference sequence). The DNA read from the CDR3 is TGTGCCAGTAGTCCTAAGGGACAGGGGGCGCGAGGC. Its translation is CASSPKGQGARG. The entire CDR3 reads CASSPKGQGARGYTF.

Worth noting for this clone: The read falls 3 residues short of the CDR3 end, and the missing part is taken from the germline J gene. The chain is built from TRBV7-1 and TRBJ2-1; 14 bases match TRBD2. TRBV7-1 is an open reading frame, and its role is uncertain. The CDR3 length is 20 residues. The ends lost 3 bases at V and 3 bases at J; junction bases unmatched: 13. The CDR3 sequence is CASSSDLLGTSGGRYNEQFF. Incomplete CDR3 DNA: TGTGCCAGCAGCTCCGACCTACTTGGGACTAGCGGGGGACGCTACAATGAG.

In regard to this clone: The read ends 3 residues shy of where the CDR3 ends; the end is completed using the germline J gene. The V and J genes are TRBV7-6 and TRBJ2-2, with D uncertain. There are 13 residues in the CDR3. Germline CDR1 reads SGHVS; CDR2 reads FNYEAQ. Trimming left V 0 bases short and J 6 bases short, with 5 bases between. The CDR3 region is CASSLAISGELFF. The CDR3 DNA, read in part, is TGTGCCAGCAGCTTAGCCATTTCCGGGGAG.

Remarks on this clone: The CDR3 end lies 3 residues beyond the end of the read and is filled in from the germline J gene. The chain couples TRBV3-1 (or the pseudogene TRBV3-2) to TRBJ2-5, with D perhaps TRBD1 (5 bases). Trimming took off 5 bases at V and 3 bases at J, with 10 bases between the two ends. The CDR3 has 13 amino acids. Germline CDR1 LGHDT, CDR2 YNNKEL (reference sequence). Incomplete CDR3 DNA: TGTGCCAGCAGCACCCCAGGGAAAGAGACC. This sequence encodes CASSTPGKET. In full, the CDR3 is CASSTPGKETQYF.

Worth noting for this clone: The read gets to within 3 residues of the CDR3 end, and the germline J gene fills in the rest. The chain carries TRBV6-1 and TRBJ1-4; D ambiguous. The length of the CDR3 is 13 residues. The V gene's germline CDR1 is MNHNS and CDR2 SASEGT. Trimming took 3 bases from V and 3 from J, leaving 5 bases between them. The CDR3 is CASSETPNEKLFF. The CDR3 DNA, read in part, is TGTGCCAGCAGTGAGACACCTAATGAAAAA.